This T cell receptor beta chain appears in the sequencing data of a study of early T cells in non-severe SARS-CoV-2 infection (dated by TCRdb to the early 2020s). With regard to the full study: Because TCR sequencing relied on bulk RNA taken from unsorted whole blood, pairing of alpha and beta chains was not possible.

The CDR3 measures 19 amino acids from cysteine to phenylalanine. The retained sequence is limited to the CDR3, 57 bases, with the frame set at the first base. CDR1 and CDR2 (LGHDT, YNNKEL) derive from the germline V gene (reference sequence). V trim: 0 bases; J trim: 2 bases; unmatched bases: 14. The library was produced with 5' RACE. The reads were generated on a NextSeq 500. In the TCR library protocol, unique molecular identifiers were attached to individual cDNA molecules to correct for PCR bias and sequencing error. Sequencing covered both TCR alpha and beta chains, and within each sample the abundances of alpha and beta sequences were tightly co-correlated. The original methods were these. Decombinator V4 was used to annotate the V gene, J gene and CDR3 of the TCR sequences. TCRs were defined as expanded if a significant change between any two time points was detected under a Poisson model with p below 0.0001. TCR abundances were normalised to the total number of TCRs sequenced per sample and were expressed as counts per million. MAIT TCRs were defined by TRAV1-2 paired with TRAJ12, TRAJ20 or TRAJ33, and iNKT TCRs by TRAV10 paired with TRAJ18. A search of VDJdb, accessed on 1 November 2021, was run for TCRs annotated to CMV, EBV and SARS-CoV-2, with TCRs annotated for multiple antigens excluded. TCRdb reprocessing: public reads trimmed at Q25 with fastp, clones called with MiXCR, in-frame beta chains kept. Entries that share a CDR3 protein sequence are merged under the most common genes and DNA. The V and J calls reflect TCRdb's pipeline rather than the authors' work. The sample table shows 100,000 to 120,000 distinct CDR3 sequences, and about 12% are seen once. The leading ten clones occupy 3% to 3.5% of the sample.

This clonotype occurred a few times. Its antigen is unknown. Base quality data are lacking; no much larger clone is found one base away. Study-wide conclusions, independent of this receptor: VDJdb matching was skewed toward anti-spike CD8 responses and likely underestimated virus-specific expansions by missing private and CD4 specificities.

The study was a case-control design nested within a healthcare worker cohort in London, UK, with weekly nasopharyngeal swab PCR tests and blood sampling. Between 23 and 31 March 2020, the week of the UK lockdown, healthcare workers were enrolled and then followed up weekly for as long as 16 weeks. The V and J segments used are TRBV3-1 and TRBJ1-2; 8 bases in the middle match TRBD1. This receptor was taken from an adult who was a healthcare worker with PCR-confirmed SARS-CoV-2 infection or an uninfected control (not recorded which). Input material: whole blood. The DNA reads TGTGCCAGCAGCCAAGATCTCCCCCTAGGACAGGGTCGAAACTATGGCTACACCTTC. Protein translation: CASSQDLPLGQGRNYGYTF.